What follows describes a single TCR beta chain. Antigen specificity is unknown. The data were taken from a study of human T cells and chemical hapten exposure. The library labeled individual cDNA molecules by adding unique molecular identifiers to them. As handled by the study authors: Per-sample TCR counts ranged from about 20,000 to 750,000, median about 98,000. TCRdb processed the RACE reads anew with MiXCR; each CDR3 protein has one entry. These V and J calls derive from TCRdb rather than the authors' analysis. The sample includes about 120,000 distinct CDR3 sequences, approximately 14% seen only once; the top ten take 0.7% to 0.95%. Study conclusions and caveats: There were significantly more large CDR3 similarity clusters among expanded TCRs than among controls. With alopecia, donors may have immune responses unlike healthy people's.

This CDR3 contains 15 residues. The ends were cut back, 6 bases at V and 3 bases at J, with 17 bases in the middle. Specified time point: patch test 1, 2 weeks after DPC sensitization. Treatment defined: therapeutic diphenylcyclopropenone sensitization with weekly scalp DPC. The TCR was taken from a man younger than 30 with alopecia areata. Some clones in this sample may be carry-over from other donors' samples. The rearrangement joins TRBV12-3 or TRBV12-4 to TRBJ1-1; no firm D call. Material: whole blood, obtained in connection with sensitization to the hapten diphenylcyclopropenone (DPC). CDR3 DNA sequence: TGTGCCAGCAGCCGAAGGACGGTTACTTACACTGAAGCTTTCTTT. Translated, it gives CASSRRTVTYTEAFF.